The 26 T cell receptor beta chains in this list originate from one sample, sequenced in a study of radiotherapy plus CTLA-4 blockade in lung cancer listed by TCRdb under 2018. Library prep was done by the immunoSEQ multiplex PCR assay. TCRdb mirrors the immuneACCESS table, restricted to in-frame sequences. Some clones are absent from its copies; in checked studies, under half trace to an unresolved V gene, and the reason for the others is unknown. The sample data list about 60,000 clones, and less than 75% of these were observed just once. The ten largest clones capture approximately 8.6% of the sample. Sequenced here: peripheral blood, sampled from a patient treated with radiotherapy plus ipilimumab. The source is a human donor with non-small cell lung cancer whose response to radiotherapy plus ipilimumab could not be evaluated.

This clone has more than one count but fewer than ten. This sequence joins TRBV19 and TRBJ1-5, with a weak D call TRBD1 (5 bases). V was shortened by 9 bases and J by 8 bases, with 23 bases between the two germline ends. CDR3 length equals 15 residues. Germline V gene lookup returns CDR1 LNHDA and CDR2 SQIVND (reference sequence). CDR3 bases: TGTGCCAGCCGGGTGGGGGGATTGGGCCTGAAGCCCCAGCATTTT. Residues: CASRVGGLGLKPQHF.

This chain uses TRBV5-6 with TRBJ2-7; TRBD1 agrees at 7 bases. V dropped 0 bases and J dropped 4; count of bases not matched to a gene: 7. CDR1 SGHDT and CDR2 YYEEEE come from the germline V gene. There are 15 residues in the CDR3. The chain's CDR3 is CASSLVGQGVYEQYF. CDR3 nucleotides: TGTGCCAGCAGCTTGGTCGGCCAGGGGGTTTACGAGCAGTACTTC.

This CDR3 is CSVGAGGFYEQYF. The CDR3 DNA sequence: TGCAGCGTGGGGGCGGGGGGGTTCTACGAGCAGTACTTC. The genes are TRBV29-1 and TRBJ2-7, with 9 bases identical to TRBD2. This CDR3 contains 13 residues. V was clipped by 6 bases and J by 3 bases; unmatched bases: 6. Per the germline V gene, CDR1 is SQVTM and CDR2 is ANQGSEA.

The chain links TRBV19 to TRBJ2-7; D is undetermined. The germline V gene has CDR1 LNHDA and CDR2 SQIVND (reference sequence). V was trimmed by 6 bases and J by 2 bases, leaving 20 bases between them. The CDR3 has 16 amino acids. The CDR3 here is CASSLRDSSTPYEQYF. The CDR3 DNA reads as TGTGCCAGTAGCCTAAGAGACTCTTCAACCCCCTACGAGCAGTACTTC.

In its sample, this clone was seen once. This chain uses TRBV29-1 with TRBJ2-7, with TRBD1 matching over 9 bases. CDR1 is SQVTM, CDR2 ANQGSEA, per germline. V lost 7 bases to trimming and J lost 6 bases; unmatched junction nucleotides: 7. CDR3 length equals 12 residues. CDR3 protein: CSGRTGAGEQYF. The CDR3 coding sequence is TGCAGCGGGCGGACAGGGGCGGGCGAGCAGTACTTC.

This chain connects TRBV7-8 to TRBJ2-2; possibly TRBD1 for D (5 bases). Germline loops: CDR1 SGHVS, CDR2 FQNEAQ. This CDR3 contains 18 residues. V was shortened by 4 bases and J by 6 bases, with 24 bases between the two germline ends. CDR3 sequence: CASSSRAPTEEVPGELFF. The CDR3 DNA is TGTGCCAGCAGCTCCAGGGCTCCGACAGAGGAAGTGCCCGGGGAGCTGTTTTTT.

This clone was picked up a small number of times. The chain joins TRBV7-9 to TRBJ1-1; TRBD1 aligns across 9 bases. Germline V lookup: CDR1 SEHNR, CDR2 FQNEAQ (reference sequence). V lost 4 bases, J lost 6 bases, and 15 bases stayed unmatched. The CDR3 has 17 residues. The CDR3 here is CASSSPSRQGVSPEAFF. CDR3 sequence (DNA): TGTGCCAGCAGCTCTCCCTCAAGACAGGGGGTATCCCCTGAAGCTTTCTTT.

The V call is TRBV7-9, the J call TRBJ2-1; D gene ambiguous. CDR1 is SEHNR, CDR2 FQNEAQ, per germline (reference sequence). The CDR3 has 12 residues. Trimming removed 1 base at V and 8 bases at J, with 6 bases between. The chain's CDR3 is CASSLGSDEQFF. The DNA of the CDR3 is TGTGCCAGCAGCTTAGGTTCCGATGAGCAGTTCTTC. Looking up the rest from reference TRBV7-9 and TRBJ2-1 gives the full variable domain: DTGVSQNPRHKITKRGQNVTFRCDPISEHNRLYWYRQTLGQGPEFLTYFQNEAQLEKSRLLSDRFSAERPKGSFSTLEIQRTEQGDSAMYLCASSLGSDEQFFGPGTRLTVL.

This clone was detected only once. For the CDR3, the DNA is TGTGCCAGCAGCCAGTTACTAGCGGGACTATACAATGAGCAGTTCTTC. Its translation is CASSQLLAGLYNEQFF. The chain joins TRBV7-3 to TRBJ2-1, with 10 bases aligning to TRBD2. The length of the CDR3 is 16 residues. Germline CDR1 and CDR2: SGHTA and FQGTGA. The junction had 8 bases not matched to a gene; V was cut back by 5 bases and J by 4 bases.

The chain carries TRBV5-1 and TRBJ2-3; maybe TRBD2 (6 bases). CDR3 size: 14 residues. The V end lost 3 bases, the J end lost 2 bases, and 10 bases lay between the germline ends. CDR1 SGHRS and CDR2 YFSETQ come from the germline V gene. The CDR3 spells CASSYGDFTDTQYF. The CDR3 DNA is TGCGCCAGCAGCTACGGGGACTTCACAGATACGCAGTATTTT.

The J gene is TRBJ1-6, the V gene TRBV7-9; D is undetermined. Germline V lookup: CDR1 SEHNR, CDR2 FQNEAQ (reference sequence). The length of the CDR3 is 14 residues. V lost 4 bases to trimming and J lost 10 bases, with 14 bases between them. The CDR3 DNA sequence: TGTGCCAGCAGCTCCTATGGTCAGGAATCACCCCTCCACTTT. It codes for CASSSYGQESPLHF.

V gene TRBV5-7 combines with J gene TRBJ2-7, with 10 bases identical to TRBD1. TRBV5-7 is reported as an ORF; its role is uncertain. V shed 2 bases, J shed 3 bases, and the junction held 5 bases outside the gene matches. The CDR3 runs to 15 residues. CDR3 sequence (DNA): TGTGCCAGCAGCTTCGGAGACAGGGGGCTCTACGAGCAGTACTTC. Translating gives CASSFGDRGLYEQYF.

CDR3 residues: CASSLGRLYNEQFF. CDR3 in DNA: TGTGCCAGCAGCTTAGGGAGACTCTACAATGAGCAGTTCTTC. The chain combines TRBV11-3 with TRBJ2-1; unclear D gene. CDR3 length equals 14 residues. V was cut by 1 base and J by 3 bases, with 7 bases left in between. CDR1 and CDR2 (germline): SGHNT, YENEEA.

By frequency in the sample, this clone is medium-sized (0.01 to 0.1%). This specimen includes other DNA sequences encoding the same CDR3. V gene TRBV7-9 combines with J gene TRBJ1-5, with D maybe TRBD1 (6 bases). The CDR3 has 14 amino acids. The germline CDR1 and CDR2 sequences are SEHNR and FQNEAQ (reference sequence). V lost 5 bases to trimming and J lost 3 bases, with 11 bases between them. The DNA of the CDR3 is TGTGCCAGCAGCCTAACAGGGAACAATCAGCCCCAGCATTTT. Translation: CASSLTGNNQPQHF.

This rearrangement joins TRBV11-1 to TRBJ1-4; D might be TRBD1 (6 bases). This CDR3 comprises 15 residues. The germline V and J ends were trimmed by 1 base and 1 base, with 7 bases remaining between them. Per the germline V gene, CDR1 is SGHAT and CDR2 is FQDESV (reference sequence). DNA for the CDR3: TGTGCCAGCAGCTTAGGAGGGGGAACTAATGAAAAACTGTTTTTT. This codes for CASSLGGGTNEKLFF.

The CDR3 DNA reads as TGTGCCAGCAGCCCATCCGGGACTAGCGGTCGTGAGCAGTTCTTC. This sequence encodes CASSPSGTSGREQFF. The rearrangement joins TRBV7-3 to TRBJ2-1, with 11 bases that match TRBD2. The germline CDR1 and CDR2 sequences are SGHTA and FQGTGA. The CDR3 contains 15 residues. V gave up 5 bases and J gave up 9 bases; unmatched junction bases: 9.

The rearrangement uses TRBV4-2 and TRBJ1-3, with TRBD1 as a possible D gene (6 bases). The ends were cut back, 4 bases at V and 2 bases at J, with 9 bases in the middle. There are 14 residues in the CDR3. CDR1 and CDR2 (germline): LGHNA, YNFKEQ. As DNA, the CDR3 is TGTGCCAGCAGCCCAGGGGAACCTGGAAACACCATATATTTT. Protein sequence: CASSPGEPGNTIYF.

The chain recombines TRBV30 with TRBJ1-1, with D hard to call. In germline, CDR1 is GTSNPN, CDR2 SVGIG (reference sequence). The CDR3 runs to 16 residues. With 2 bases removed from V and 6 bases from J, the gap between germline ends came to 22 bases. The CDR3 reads CAWSSPPTYFGAEAFF. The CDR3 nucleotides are TGTGCCTGGAGTAGCCCCCCGACATATTTTGGCGCTGAAGCTTTCTTT.

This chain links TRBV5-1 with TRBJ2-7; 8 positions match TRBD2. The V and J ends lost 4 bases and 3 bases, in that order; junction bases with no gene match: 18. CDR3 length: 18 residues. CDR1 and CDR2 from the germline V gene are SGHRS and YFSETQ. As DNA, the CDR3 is TGCGCCAGCAGCCCGAACGACGGGAAAAGCGGGAGAATCTACGAGCAGTACTTC. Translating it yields CASSPNDGKSGRIYEQYF.

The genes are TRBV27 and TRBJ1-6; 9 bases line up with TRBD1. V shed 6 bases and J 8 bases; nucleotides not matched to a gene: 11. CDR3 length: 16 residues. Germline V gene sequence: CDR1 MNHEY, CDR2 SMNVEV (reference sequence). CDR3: CASRELGQGGDSPLHF. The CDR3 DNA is TGTGCCAGCAGGGAACTGGGACAGGGTGGGGATTCACCCCTCCACTTT.

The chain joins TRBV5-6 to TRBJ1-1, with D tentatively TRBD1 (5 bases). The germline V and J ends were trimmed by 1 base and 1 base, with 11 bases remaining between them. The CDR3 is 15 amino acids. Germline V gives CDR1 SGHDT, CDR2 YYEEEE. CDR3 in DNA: TGTGCCAGCAGCTTGCCCCAGACAGAGAACACTGAAGCTTTCTTT. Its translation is CASSLPQTENTEAFF.

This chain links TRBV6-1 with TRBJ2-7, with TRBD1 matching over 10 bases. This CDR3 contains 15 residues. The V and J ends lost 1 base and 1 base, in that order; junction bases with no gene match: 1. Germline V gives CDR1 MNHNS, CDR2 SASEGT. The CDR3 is CASSEGTGGSYEQYF. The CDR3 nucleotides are TGTGCCAGCAGTGAAGGGACAGGGGGGTCCTACGAGCAGTACTTC.

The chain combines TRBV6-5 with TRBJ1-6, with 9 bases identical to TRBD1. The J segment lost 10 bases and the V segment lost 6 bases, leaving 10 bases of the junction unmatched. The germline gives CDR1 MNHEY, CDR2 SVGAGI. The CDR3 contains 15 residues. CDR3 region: CASRTYRGPESPLHF. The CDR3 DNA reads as TGTGCCAGCAGAACATACAGGGGGCCTGAGTCACCCCTCCACTTT.

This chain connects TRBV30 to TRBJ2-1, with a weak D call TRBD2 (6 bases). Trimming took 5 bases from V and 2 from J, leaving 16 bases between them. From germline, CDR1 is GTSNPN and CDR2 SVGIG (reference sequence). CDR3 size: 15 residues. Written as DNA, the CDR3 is TGTGCCTGGGCCGAGGGACTCGCCCCCTACAATGAGCAGTTCTTC. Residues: CAWAEGLAPYNEQFF.

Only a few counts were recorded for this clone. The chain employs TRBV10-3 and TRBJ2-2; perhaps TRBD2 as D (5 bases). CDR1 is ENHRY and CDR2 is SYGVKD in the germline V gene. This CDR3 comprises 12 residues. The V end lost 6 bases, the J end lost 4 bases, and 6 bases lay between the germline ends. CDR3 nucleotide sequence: TGTGCCATCAGAGCGGTCACCGGGGAGCTGTTTTTT. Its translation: CAIRAVTGELFF.

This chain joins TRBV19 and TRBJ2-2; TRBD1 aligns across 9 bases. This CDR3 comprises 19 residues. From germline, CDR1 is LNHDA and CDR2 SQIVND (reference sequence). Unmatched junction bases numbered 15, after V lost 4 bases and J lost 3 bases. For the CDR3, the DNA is TGTGCCAGTAGTACTCCCTTCCCTTCCTGGACAGGGGACACCGGGGAGCTGTTTTTT. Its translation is CASSTPFPSWTGDTGELFF.